The rows below give T cell receptor beta chains drawn from one sample of a study of CD8 T cells in ankylosing spondylitis. TCRdb called the 5' RACE reads again in MiXCR, with one record for every CDR3 protein. The sample contains approximately 100,000 distinct CDR3 sequences, about 7.7% of which appear only once. Sequencing was done on a sample of blood, either unsorted or a sorted T cell fraction (not recorded which). The source of these receptors is a male donor with ankylosing spondylitis or in good health (not recorded which). CDR3s include the opening cysteine and the closing phenylalanine or tryptophan. A D gene is named only where the DNA matches it firmly. Clone size is stated in some rows and not others, as once, few, many or a class when expanded.

j_call,v_call,d_call,clone_size,cdr3_nt,cdr3_aa
TRBJ2-7,TRBV12-3/TRBV12-4,.,.,TGTGCCAGCAGCTGGACAGGCGGGAGCTCCTACGAGCAGTACTTC,CASSWTGGSSYEQYF
TRBJ2-3,TRBV4-2,.,many,TGTGCCAGCAGCCAAGTTGTCCACGAGGACGAGACAGATACGCAGTATTTT,CASSQVVHEDETDTQYF
TRBJ1-1,TRBV3-1,TRBD1,many,TGTGCCAGCAGCCGGACCTCCCTCCAGGGGGCTGAAGCTTTCTTT,CASSRTSLQGAEAFF
TRBJ1-1,TRBV7-6,.,many,TGTGCCAGCAGCTCCGGGGCCCTGAACACTGAAGCTTTCTTT,CASSSGALNTEAFF
TRBJ2-1,TRBV11-2,TRBD2,many,TGTGCCAGCAGCTCGGTAAGCGGGAAGTATGAGCAGTTCTTC,CASSSVSGKYEQFF
TRBJ2-1,TRBV29-1,.,many,TGCAGCCCTAAAAGGGGGTTGGGGGGTGAGCAGTTCTTC,CSPKRGLGGEQFF
TRBJ1-3,TRBV12-3/TRBV12-4,.,many,TGTGCCAGCAGTTTTGGTTCGAGCTCTGGAAACACCATATATTTT,CASSFGSSSGNTIYF
TRBJ1-5,TRBV10-3,.,many,TGTACCATCAGTGAGTCGAGGGATTTGAGTCAGCCCCAGCATTTT,CTISESRDLSQPQHF
TRBJ2-2,TRBV6-2/TRBV6-3,.,many,TGTGCCAGCAGTTACACCACCAGCACCGGGGAGCTGTTTTTT,CASSYTTSTGELFF
TRBJ2-5,TRBV6-2/TRBV6-3,TRBD2,few,TGTGCCAGCACCGAACTAGCGGGACGAGAGACCCAGTACTTC,CASTELAGRETQYF
TRBJ2-2,TRBV3-1,TRBD2,many,TGTGCCAGCAGCCAAGATCGGGGACTAGCGACTGGGGAGCTGTTTTTT,CASSQDRGLATGELFF
TRBJ2-5,TRBV16,.,.,TGTGCCAGCAGCGCGCCAAAGAGGGAGACCCAGTACTTC,CASSAPKRETQYF
TRBJ2-3,TRBV7-2,TRBD2,many,TGTGCCAGCGAGCGGGGGGCCCCTCGGACAGATACGCAGTATTTT,CASERGAPRTDTQYF
TRBJ2-7,TRBV29-1,.,.,TGCAGCGTTGAGTATCTTGGCGGGGAGCAGTACTTC,CSVEYLGGEQYF